The source of this T cell receptor beta chain is a study of cytomegalovirus exposure and HLA in healthy donors. About the research overall: Within an early data release were roughly 90 million unique TCRs drawn from HLA-typed donors.

A note on this clone: Antigen unknown.

V lost 4 bases and J lost 1; bases outside the gene matches: 6. Germline assignment: CDR1 SGHAT and CDR2 FQNNGV. The CDR3 has 15 amino acids. PCR employed 60 Vbeta and 13 Jbeta primers. Assay: immunoSEQ multiplex PCR; the TCRdb copy retains only in-frame clones and omits some. The sample yields roughly 180,000 clones, roughly a tenth seen once. Study conclusions and caveats: The study recorded about 150 TCR beta chains that were cytomegalovirus-associated. For cytomegalovirus status, the classifier reportedly gave diagnoses with high specificity and sensitivity. Earlier findings revealed that most TCR beta V segments proved productive either about 90% or about 30% of the time.

J is TRBJ2-7 and V is TRBV11-2, with 8 bases matching TRBD2. The sequence was obtained from a woman under 40 in good health and CMV-seropositive. The sample consisted of PBMCs. The CDR3 loop is CASSSTSSGSYEQYF. DNA of the CDR3: TGTGCCAGCAGCTCAACTTCTAGCGGGTCCTACGAGCAGTACTTC.